One and the same sample provided the 17 T cell receptor beta chains below, sequenced in a study of cytomegalovirus exposure and HLA in healthy donors. This PCR relied on a set of 60 Vbeta primers and 13 Jbeta primers. Profiling relied on immunoSEQ multiplex PCR, and the TCRdb table lists in-frame clones only, not all of them. The top ten clones hold about 1.3% of a sample with roughly 150,000 clones, approximately 80% of them seen once. The sample was PBMCs. The receptors here all came from a male donor in good health and CMV-seronegative.

On this clone itself: The junction and the germline gene differ at one end; a read error may be behind it. The J gene is TRBJ1-5, the V gene TRBV2; the match to TRBD1 covers 10 bases. CDR1 is SNHLY and CDR2 is FYNNEI in the germline V gene. The CDR3 loop spans 15 amino acids. CDR3 DNA: TGTGCCAGCAGAGGGGACAGGGGTGGCAACCAGCCCCAGCATTTT. Translated, it gives CASRGDRGGNQPQHF.

The chain couples TRBV7-2 to TRBJ2-7; no clear D gene. There are 12 residues in the CDR3. Germline V gene lookup returns CDR1 SGHTA and CDR2 FQGNSA. V was cut by 1 base and J by 6 bases, with 7 bases left in between. The CDR3, as DNA: TGTGCCAGCAGCTTAGTGGCCCCCGAGCAGTACTTC. It specifies CASSLVAPEQYF.

This sequence joins TRBV7-9 and TRBJ2-4; 8 bases map to TRBD1. V was pared by 5 bases and J by 6 bases, with 6 bases of the junction left unmatched. Germline assignment: CDR1 SEHNR and CDR2 FQNEAQ (reference sequence). CDR3 length equals 14 residues. Written as DNA, the CDR3 is TGTGCCAGCAGCGACGACAGGGGAGTAAACATTCAGTACTTC. Translation: CASSDDRGVNIQYF. The full variable domain, its missing parts supplied by reference TRBV7-9 and TRBJ2-4, is DTGVSQNPRHKITKRGQNVTFRCDPISEHNRLYWYRQTLGQGPEFLTYFQNEAQLEKSRLLSDRFSAERPKGSFSTLEIQRTEQGDSAMYLCASSDDRGVNIQYFGAGTRLSVL.

The CDR3: CASSSRDRGGEKLFF. Here the CDR3 DNA reads TGTGCCAGCAGCTCCCGGGACAGGGGTGGAGAAAAACTGTTTTTT. This chain uses TRBV7-9 with TRBJ1-4, with 10 bases that match TRBD1. Germline values: CDR1 SEHNR, CDR2 FQNEAQ (reference sequence). V lost 4 bases and J lost 8; bases outside the gene matches: 7. The CDR3 sequence is 15 residues long.

The chain combines TRBV5-4 with TRBJ2-7; 10 bases fit TRBD1. Unmatched junction bases numbered 6, after V lost 3 bases and J lost 6 bases. The CDR3 is made up of 14 amino acids. Per the germline V gene, CDR1 is SGHNT and CDR2 is YYREEE (reference sequence). Here the CDR3 reads CASSSGTGVGEQYF. DNA of the CDR3: TGTGCCAGCAGCTCCGGGACAGGGGTGGGCGAGCAGTACTTC.

This chain links TRBV5-4 with TRBJ2-1; 7 bases are a match to TRBD1. Per germline, CDR1 SGHNT and CDR2 YYREEE (reference sequence). J was trimmed by 7 bases and V by 4 bases; bases with no gene match: 5. CDR3 size: 13 residues. The CDR3 loop is CASSASTGNEQFF. The CDR3 DNA reads TGTGCCAGCAGCGCGTCGACAGGGAATGAGCAGTTCTTC.

J is TRBJ1-3 and V is TRBV21-1; the table names TRBD1, a call not compared with the DNA. TRBV21-1 is tagged as a pseudogene. The CDR3 is made up of 17 amino acids. CDR3 DNA sequence: TGTGCCAGCAGCAAAGTAGGAGACTCAGGGGCTGGAAACACCATATATTTT. Encoded protein: CASSKVGDSGAGNTIYF.

The chain couples TRBV5-1 to TRBJ1-1; D is perhaps TRBD1 (5 bases). In germline, CDR1 is SGHRS, CDR2 YFSETQ. This CDR3 region has 14 residues. V lost 0 bases, J lost 4 bases, and 10 bases lay in between. DNA of the CDR3: TGCGCCAGCAGCTTGGCCCCGGGGGGCACTGAAGCTTTCTTT. Its translation is CASSLAPGGTEAFF.

This chain's CDR3 is CASSLGQAYNEQFF. As DNA, the CDR3 is TGCGCCAGCAGCTTGGGACAGGCATACAATGAGCAGTTCTTC. The chain joins TRBV5-1 to TRBJ2-1; tentatively, D is TRBD1 (6 bases). The CDR3 has 14 residues. CDR1 and CDR2 from the germline V gene are SGHRS and YFSETQ. Trimming cost V 0 bases and J 4 bases, with 8 bases left between them.

This chain links TRBV6-1 with TRBJ1-4; TRBD1 matches at 7 bases. After removal of 7 bases from V and 6 bases from J, the junction contained 8 bases not matched to a gene. The germline V gene has CDR1 MNHNS and CDR2 SASEGT. The CDR3 runs 14 residues. CDR3 region: CASTEDRSDEKLFF. The CDR3 nucleotides are TGTGCCAGCACCGAGGACAGGTCTGATGAAAAACTGTTTTTT.

The V and J genes are TRBV11-2 and TRBJ2-2; 9 bases line up with TRBD1. This CDR3 is 14 amino acids long. CDR1 SGHAT and CDR2 FQNNGV come from the germline V gene. Trimming cost V 7 bases and J 7 bases; bases outside gene matches: 7. CDR3 in DNA: TGTGCCAGCACCCCACAGGGGGCGAACGGGGAGCTGTTTTTT. Translation: CASTPQGANGELFF.

This chain joins TRBV7-2 and TRBJ1-1; 7 nucleotides agree with TRBD1. V gave up 5 bases and J gave up 5 bases; unmatched junction bases: 5. The germline gives CDR1 SGHTA, CDR2 FQGNSA. The CDR3 runs to 13 residues. CDR3 DNA sequence: TGTGCCAGCAGCATTCAGGGGGGAACTGAAGCTTTCTTT. Amino acids: CASSIQGGTEAFF.

The chain couples TRBV11-2 to TRBJ2-5; D not resolved. Germline CDR1 is SGHAT and CDR2 is FQNNGV. This CDR3 is 14 amino acids long. Trimming took 1 base from V and 2 from J, leaving 8 bases between them. CDR3 amino acids: CASSLGVLQETQYF. CDR3 sequence (DNA): TGTGCCAGCAGCTTAGGTGTACTTCAAGAGACCCAGTACTTC.

V and J are TRBV28 and TRBJ1-6, with TRBD1 matching over 7 bases. The trim removed 8 bases at V and 4 bases at J, leaving 2 bases unmatched. The CDR3 is 13 amino acids. Germline assignment: CDR1 MDHEN and CDR2 SYDVKM. In nucleotides, the CDR3 is TGTGCCAGCTGGGACAGATATAATTCACCCCTCCACTTT. It is translated as CASWDRYNSPLHF.

The CDR3 nucleotides read TGTGCCAGCAGTTTTTCGCGGCTGAGCGAGCAGTACTTC. This sequence encodes CASSFSRLSEQYF. The chain recombines TRBV27 with TRBJ2-5; D gene ambiguous. The DNA end favors TRBJ2-7, so the J call may be wrong. CDR3 length equals 13 residues. Germline CDR1 and CDR2: MNHEY and SMNVEV (reference sequence).

V gene TRBV11-2 combines with J gene TRBJ1-2; a possible D gene is TRBD1 (5 bases). CDR1 is SGHAT and CDR2 is FQNNGV in the germline V gene. This CDR3 spans 14 amino acids. With 0 bases removed from V and 7 bases from J, the gap between germline ends came to 12 bases. The CDR3 sequence: CASSLDGQGGGYTF. The CDR3 region has the DNA TGTGCCAGCAGCTTAGATGGTCAGGGAGGTGGCTACACCTTC.

This clone was seen more than once but under ten times. This sample also contains other DNA sequences that code for the same CDR3. The chain recombines TRBV27 with TRBJ2-5; a possible D gene is TRBD2 (6 bases). CDR3 length: 13 residues. The V end was cut by 6 bases, the J end by 5 bases, with 13 bases between. The germline V gene has CDR1 MNHEY and CDR2 SMNVEV (reference sequence). The CDR3 DNA reads TGTGCCAGCAGCCTGGGGCTAGCGGAGACCCAGTACTTC. Translating gives CASSLGLAETQYF.